Listed below are T cell receptor beta chains from one sample, sequenced in a study of blood T cells in healthy people across ages. A single record per CDR3 protein comes from TCRdb applying MiXCR to the 5' RACE reads. The data contain about 640,000 distinct CDR3 sequences, roughly 41% of them seen just once; the ten biggest clones take up 25% to 35%. Sequencing was done on a sample of blood. The source of these receptors is an elderly man in good health. Both conserved end residues are part of each CDR3. A D gene is named only where the DNA matches it firmly. Rows give clone size only sometimes, using once, few, many, or a class for an expanded clone.

J gene: TRBJ1-1; clone size: NA; V gene: TRBV7-6; D gene: NA; CDR3 protein: CASSSPFNLWEWTEAFF; CDR3 DNA: TGTGCCAGCAGCTCCCCCTTTAATTTATGGGAATGGACTGAAGCTTTCTTT
J gene: TRBJ2-1; clone size: NA; V gene: TRBV20-1; D gene: TRBD1; CDR3 protein: CSASASGTGTYNEQFF; CDR3 DNA: TGCAGTGCTAGCGCTTCCGGGACAGGGACCTACAATGAGCAGTTCTTC
J gene: TRBJ1-5; clone size: NA; V gene: TRBV6-2/TRBV6-3; D gene: NA; CDR3 protein: CASSKSGQINQPQHF; CDR3 DNA: TGTGCCAGCAGCAAGTCGGGGCAGATTAATCAGCCCCAGCATTTT
J gene: TRBJ2-5; clone size: few; V gene: TRBV11-2; D gene: TRBD1; CDR3 protein: CASSLDRVKETQYF; CDR3 DNA: TGTGCCAGCAGCTTGGACAGGGTGAAGGAGACCCAGTACTTC
J gene: TRBJ2-5; clone size: NA; V gene: TRBV11-2; D gene: NA; CDR3 protein: CASSFVFETQYF; CDR3 DNA: TGTGCCAGCAGCTTTGTTTTTGAGACCCAGTACTTC
J gene: TRBJ2-3; clone size: NA; V gene: TRBV7-2; D gene: NA; CDR3 protein: CASSVRAGDTQYF; CDR3 DNA: TGTGCCAGCAGCGTACGGGCGGGAGATACGCAGTATTTT
J gene: TRBJ2-1; clone size: NA; V gene: TRBV18; D gene: NA; CDR3 protein: CASSPIGNEQFF; CDR3 DNA: TGTGCCAGCTCACCAATCGGCAATGAGCAGTTCTTC
J gene: TRBJ2-5; clone size: NA; V gene: TRBV28; D gene: TRBD1; CDR3 protein: CASSSGTGVREQYF; CDR3 DNA: TGTGCCAGCAGTTCTGGGACAGGGGTACGGGAGCAGTACTTC
J gene: TRBJ2-5; clone size: NA; V gene: TRBV7-9; D gene: TRBD1; CDR3 protein: CASSLIQGAQETQYF; CDR3 DNA: TGTGCCAGCAGCTTAATACAGGGGGCCCAAGAGACCCAGTACTTC
J gene: TRBJ2-1; clone size: NA; V gene: TRBV20-1; D gene: NA; CDR3 protein: CSAKAGADSSYNEQFF; CDR3 DNA: TGCAGTGCTAAGGCTGGGGCGGACAGCTCCTACAATGAGCAGTTCTTC
J gene: TRBJ2-4; clone size: NA; V gene: TRBV20-1; D gene: TRBD1; CDR3 protein: CSAHRGNIQYF; CDR3 DNA: TGCAGTGCCCACAGGGGGAACATTCAGTACTTC
J gene: TRBJ1-5; clone size: NA; V gene: TRBV4-1; D gene: NA; CDR3 protein: CASSQDDWVNQPQHF; CDR3 DNA: TGCGCCAGCAGCCAAGATGATTGGGTGAATCAGCCCCAGCATTTT
J gene: TRBJ2-7; clone size: NA; V gene: TRBV7-2; D gene: TRBD1; CDR3 protein: CASSPRTGNDEQYF; CDR3 DNA: TGTGCCAGCAGCCCCCGGACAGGGAATGACGAGCAGTACTTC
J gene: TRBJ1-4; clone size: NA; V gene: TRBV28; D gene: NA; CDR3 protein: CASSLLGDGRGEKLFF; CDR3 DNA: TGTGCCAGCAGTTTATTGGGGGACGGCCGCGGCGAAAAACTGTTTTTT
J gene: TRBJ1-4; clone size: NA; V gene: TRBV12-3/TRBV12-4; D gene: TRBD1; CDR3 protein: CAIRGLGTNEKLFF; CDR3 DNA: TGTGCCATCAGGGGGCTAGGCACTAATGAAAAACTGTTTTTT
J gene: TRBJ2-7; clone size: NA; V gene: TRBV4-3; D gene: NA; CDR3 protein: CASSQDHRGGGYEQYF; CDR3 DNA: TGCGCCAGCAGCCAAGATCACAGGGGGGGAGGATACGAGCAGTACTTC
J gene: TRBJ2-7; clone size: few; V gene: TRBV7-2; D gene: TRBD2; CDR3 protein: CASSSGLAGEGYEQYF; CDR3 DNA: TGTGCCAGCAGCTCGGGACTAGCGGGAGAGGGCTACGAGCAGTACTTC
J gene: TRBJ2-7; clone size: NA; V gene: TRBV21-1; D gene: NA; CDR3 protein: CASSKKSGVLAYEQYF; CDR3 DNA: TGTGCCAGCAGCAAAAAATCGGGGGTACTCGCCTACGAGCAGTACTTC
J gene: TRBJ2-5; clone size: NA; V gene: TRBV5-1; D gene: NA; CDR3 protein: CASSLITHGETQYF; CDR3 DNA: TGCGCCAGCAGCTTGATTACCCACGGAGAGACCCAGTACTTC
J gene: TRBJ2-3; clone size: NA; V gene: TRBV20-1; D gene: TRBD2; CDR3 protein: CSASVTSGGIDTQYF; CDR3 DNA: TGCAGTGCTAGTGTTACTAGCGGGGGCATAGATACGCAGTATTTT
J gene: TRBJ1-1; clone size: NA; V gene: TRBV20-1; D gene: NA; CDR3 protein: CSARKPGGGNTEAFF; CDR3 DNA: TGCAGTGCTAGAAAGCCCGGTGGGGGGAACACTGAAGCTTTCTTT
J gene: TRBJ1-1; clone size: NA; V gene: TRBV20-1; D gene: TRBD1; CDR3 protein: CSASPSKTGGTEAFF; CDR3 DNA: TGCAGTGCTAGCCCCTCGAAGACAGGGGGTACTGAAGCTTTCTTT
J gene: TRBJ1-5; clone size: few; V gene: TRBV20-1; D gene: TRBD1; CDR3 protein: CSAGTVSNQPQHF; CDR3 DNA: TGCAGTGCCGGGACAGTTAGCAATCAGCCCCAGCATTTT
J gene: TRBJ1-5; clone size: few; V gene: TRBV6-1; D gene: NA; CDR3 protein: CASSETRSNQPQHF; CDR3 DNA: TGTGCCAGCAGCGAGACACGGAGCAATCAGCCCCAGCATTTT
J gene: TRBJ2-1; clone size: NA; V gene: TRBV9; D gene: NA; CDR3 protein: CASSVNGDTYNEQFF; CDR3 DNA: TGTGCCAGCAGCGTAAATGGGGATACCTACAATGAGCAGTTCTTT
J gene: TRBJ2-3; clone size: few; V gene: TRBV24-1; D gene: TRBD1; CDR3 protein: CATGQGTDTQYF; CDR3 DNA: TGTGCCACCGGACAGGGCACAGATACGCAGTATTTT
J gene: TRBJ2-5; clone size: NA; V gene: TRBV12-3/TRBV12-4; D gene: NA; CDR3 protein: CASSLRGASETQYF; CDR3 DNA: TGTGCCAGCAGTTTACGGGGGGCGAGTGAGACCCAGTACTTC
J gene: TRBJ2-2; clone size: NA; V gene: TRBV11-2; D gene: NA; CDR3 protein: CASSLVASNTGELFF; CDR3 DNA: TGTGCCAGCAGCTTAGTGGCGTCGAACACCGGGGAGCTGTTTTTT
J gene: TRBJ2-1; clone size: NA; V gene: TRBV25-1; D gene: TRBD2; CDR3 protein: CASSEAGDHEQFF; CDR3 DNA: TGTGCCAGCAGTGAAGCGGGAGACCATGAGCAGTTCTTC
J gene: TRBJ2-3; clone size: once; V gene: TRBV20-1; D gene: NA; CDR3 protein: CSAVSGSRPSTDTQYF; CDR3 DNA: TGCAGTGCTGTTTCCGGTAGTCGTCCTAGCACAGATACGCAGTATTTT
J gene: TRBJ1-5; clone size: few; V gene: TRBV5-1; D gene: TRBD1; CDR3 protein: CASSSQGDQPQHF; CDR3 DNA: TGCGCCAGCAGCTCACAGGGGGATCAGCCCCAGCATTTT
J gene: TRBJ1-5; clone size: few; V gene: TRBV7-2; D gene: NA; CDR3 protein: CASSLEAGVSNQPQHF; CDR3 DNA: TGTGCCAGCAGCTTAGAGGCAGGGGTAAGCAATCAGCCCCAGCATTTT
J gene: TRBJ1-4; clone size: NA; V gene: TRBV20-1; D gene: NA; CDR3 protein: CSARVSTNEKLFF; CDR3 DNA: TGCAGTGCTAGAGTCTCAACTAATGAAAAACTGTTTTTT
J gene: TRBJ1-4; clone size: NA; V gene: TRBV2; D gene: NA; CDR3 protein: CASSDGGPTNEKLFF; CDR3 DNA: TGTGCCAGCAGTGATGGGGGGCCCACTAATGAAAAACTGTTTTTT
J gene: TRBJ2-5; clone size: many; V gene: TRBV20-1; D gene: NA; CDR3 protein: CSARVGLQQETQYF; CDR3 DNA: TGCAGTGCTAGAGTTGGCTTACAACAAGAGACCCAGTACTTC
J gene: TRBJ2-7; clone size: NA; V gene: TRBV21-1; D gene: NA; CDR3 protein: CASSKGLVAGGIYEQYF; CDR3 DNA: NA
J gene: TRBJ2-3; clone size: NA; V gene: TRBV7-7; D gene: NA; CDR3 protein: CASSVTGFTDTQYF; CDR3 DNA: TGTGCTAGCAGCGTAACGGGGTTCACAGATACGCAGTATTTT
J gene: TRBJ2-3; clone size: few; V gene: TRBV14; D gene: NA; CDR3 protein: CASSRQTIDTDTQYF; CDR3 DNA: TGTGCCAGCAGCCGACAAACCATCGACACAGATACGCAGTATTTT
J gene: TRBJ2-3; clone size: few; V gene: TRBV20-1; D gene: NA; CDR3 protein: CSAIIQASSTDTQYF; CDR3 DNA: TGCAGTGCGATCATACAGGCCTCTAGCACAGATACGCAGTATTTT
J gene: TRBJ1-5; clone size: NA; V gene: TRBV12-3/TRBV12-4; D gene: NA; CDR3 protein: CASSLMGVGDQPQHF; CDR3 DNA: TGTGCCAGCAGTTTAATGGGGGTTGGGGATCAGCCCCAGCATTTT
J gene: TRBJ1-6; clone size: NA; V gene: TRBV4-1; D gene: NA; CDR3 protein: CASSQVRDNSPLHF; CDR3 DNA: TGCGCCAGCAGCCAAGTCAGGGATAATTCACCCCTCCACTTT
J gene: TRBJ1-1; clone size: few; V gene: TRBV5-6; D gene: NA; CDR3 protein: CASSPRLRYTEAFF; CDR3 DNA: TGTGCCAGCAGCCCTCGACTGAGATACACTGAAGCTTTCTTT
J gene: TRBJ1-1; clone size: NA; V gene: TRBV20-1; D gene: NA; CDR3 protein: CSARRDGRENTEAFF; CDR3 DNA: TGCAGTGCTAGACGGGACGGGAGAGAAAACACTGAAGCTTTCTTT
J gene: TRBJ2-3; clone size: NA; V gene: TRBV28; D gene: NA; CDR3 protein: CASRFSASTGTQYF; CDR3 DNA: TGTGCCAGCAGATTCAGCGCTTCCACAGGTACGCAGTATTTT
J gene: TRBJ2-7; clone size: few; V gene: TRBV28; D gene: NA; CDR3 protein: CASSFLRGQGHYEQYF; CDR3 DNA: TGTGCCAGCAGTTTCCTCCGGGGCCAGGGACATTACGAGCAGTACTTC
J gene: TRBJ2-3; clone size: few; V gene: TRBV11-3; D gene: TRBD1; CDR3 protein: CASSPGQGADTQYF; CDR3 DNA: TGTGCCAGCAGCCCGGGACAGGGGGCAGATACGCAGTATTTT
J gene: TRBJ2-3; clone size: NA; V gene: TRBV20-1; D gene: NA; CDR3 protein: CSARHGADTQYF; CDR3 DNA: TGCAGTGCTAGACATGGCGCAGATACGCAGTATTTT
J gene: TRBJ1-2; clone size: few; V gene: TRBV7-2; D gene: NA; CDR3 protein: CASSPYIGGYTF; CDR3 DNA: TGTGCCAGCAGCCCCTACATTGGAGGCTACACCTTC
J gene: TRBJ2-3; clone size: NA; V gene: TRBV20-1; D gene: TRBD1; CDR3 protein: CSAQDRGVVTDTQYF; CDR3 DNA: TGCAGTGCCCAGGACAGGGGAGTTGTCACAGATACGCAGTATTTT
J gene: TRBJ2-3; clone size: few; V gene: TRBV6-2/TRBV6-3; D gene: NA; CDR3 protein: CASSYSRGSPKTADTQYF; CDR3 DNA: TGTGCCAGCAGTTACTCGAGAGGGTCCCCGAAGACCGCAGATACGCAGTATTTT
J gene: TRBJ1-6; clone size: NA; V gene: TRBV2; D gene: NA; CDR3 protein: CAGRVGQLYNSPLHF; CDR3 DNA: TGTGCCGGCAGGGTCGGACAGCTTTATAATTCACCCCTCCACTTT
J gene: TRBJ2-1; clone size: NA; V gene: TRBV24-1; D gene: TRBD2; CDR3 protein: CATSESGLAGRYNEQFF; CDR3 DNA: TGTGCCACCAGTGAAAGCGGACTAGCGGGTCGGTACAATGAGCAGTTCTTC
J gene: TRBJ2-5; clone size: few; V gene: TRBV5-6; D gene: TRBD2; CDR3 protein: CASSLDGGTLYQETQYF; CDR3 DNA: TGTGCCAGCAGCTTGGACGGGGGGACCCTGTACCAAGAGACCCAGTACTTC
J gene: TRBJ1-1; clone size: NA; V gene: TRBV7-9; D gene: NA; CDR3 protein: CASSLETGNIEAFF; CDR3 DNA: TGTGCCAGCAGCTTAGAGACAGGCAACATTGAAGCTTTCTTT
J gene: TRBJ1-5; clone size: few; V gene: TRBV20-1; D gene: NA; CDR3 protein: CSARETGNNQPQHF; CDR3 DNA: TGCAGTGCTAGAGAGACAGGCAACAATCAGCCCCAGCATTTT
J gene: TRBJ1-1; clone size: NA; V gene: TRBV4-1; D gene: TRBD1; CDR3 protein: CASSLRTGAMNTEAFF; CDR3 DNA: TGCGCCAGCAGCTTACGGACAGGGGCGATGAACACTGAAGCTTTCTTT
J gene: TRBJ2-7; clone size: few; V gene: TRBV20-1; D gene: TRBD2; CDR3 protein: CSAARTSGGYNEQYF; CDR3 DNA: TGCAGTGCCGCCCGAACTAGCGGGGGTTACAATGAGCAGTACTTC